This passage covers 9 T cell receptor beta chains from one sample sequenced in a study of beta chain features in type 1 diabetes. Expressed TCRB transcripts got sequenced, as all isolated RNA was reverse transcribed. TCRdb keeps only in-frame clones here, not all; method: immunoSEQ multiplex PCR. Among roughly 300,000 clones listed, around 9% were seen once. These receptors have no identified antigens. Study results and limitations: TCRB CDR3s were moderately but significantly shorter in Type 1 diabetes patients in all four CD4+ subsets.

The specimen was central memory CD4+ T cells from blood. The receptor set was obtained from a man aged 25-45 years with type 1 diabetes.

The J gene is TRBJ1-2, the V gene TRBV27; 7 positions agree with TRBD1. The CDR3 is 13 residues long. The germline CDR1 and CDR2 sequences are MNHEY and SMNVEV (reference sequence). V dropped 7 bases and J dropped 3; count of bases not matched to a gene: 5. CDR3 amino acids: CASTSTGHYGYTF. The CDR3 DNA is TGTGCCAGCACGTCGACAGGGCACTATGGCTACACCTTC.

A few counts support this clone. The chain employs TRBV6-6 and TRBJ2-5; D unresolved. The germline gives CDR1 MNHNY, CDR2 SVGAGI (reference sequence). This CDR3 comprises 11 residues. With 0 bases removed from V and 6 bases from J, the gap between germline ends came to 2 bases. CDR3: CASSYSQTQYF. CDR3 coding DNA: TGTGCCAGCAGTTACTCTCAGACCCAGTACTTC.

The chain combines TRBV29-1 with TRBJ1-4; D gene ambiguous. CDR1 and CDR2 (germline): SQVTM, ANQGSEA. The CDR3 is 11 amino acids. Trimming took 3 bases from V and 8 from J, leaving 7 bases between them. DNA for the CDR3: TGCAGCGTTGAGATCGAAGAAAAACTGTTTTTT. Amino acids: CSVEIEEKLFF.

This chain connects TRBV6-5 to TRBJ1-5, with 7 bases that match TRBD1. There are 14 residues in the CDR3. Germline loops: CDR1 MNHEY, CDR2 SVGAGI. V lost 6 bases, J lost 1 base, and 3 bases stayed unmatched. The CDR3 DNA reads as TGTGCCAGCAGGTCGGGACAGAGCAATCAGCCCCAGCATTTT. Translated: CASRSGQSNQPQHF.

This clone was found a few times. V is TRBV5-1 and J is TRBJ1-1, with unresolved D. The CDR3 spans 13 residues. In germline, CDR1 is SGHRS, CDR2 YFSETQ. V was trimmed by 5 bases and J by 4 bases, leaving 12 bases between them. The DNA for the CDR3 is TGCGCCAGCAGTCTAACAGTCCTCACTGAAGCTTTCTTT. Residues: CASSLTVLTEAFF. Looking up the rest from reference TRBV5-1 and TRBJ1-1 gives the full variable domain: KAGVTQTPRYLIKTRGQQVTLSCSPISGHRSVSWYQQTPGQGLQFLFEYFSETQRNKGNFPGRFSGRQFSNSRSEMNVSTLELGDSALYLCASSLTVLTEAFFGQGTRLTVV.

Concerning this clone: This same CDR3 is encoded by further DNA sequences in the sample. The chain uses TRBV7-8 and TRBJ1-5; TRBD1 is a possible D gene (6 bases). CDR3 length equals 13 residues. With 5 bases removed from V and 5 bases from J, the gap between germline ends came to 10 bases. Germline V gene data show CDR1 as SGHVS and CDR2 as FQNEAQ. CDR3 sequence (DNA): TGTGCCAGCAGCCTACAGGGTGATCAGCCCCAGCATTTT. This gives the protein CASSLQGDQPQHF.

Regarding this clone: A much larger clone lies a single base off, so this may be a read error. The chain is built from TRBV9 and TRBJ1-1; possibly TRBD1 for D (6 bases). Trimming took 4 bases from V and 7 from J, leaving 11 bases between them. CDR3 length: 12 residues. Looked up from germline, CDR1 is SGDLS and CDR2 is YYNGEE. The DNA of the CDR3 is TGTGCCAGCAGCAAAGAACAGGGTGAAGCTTTCTTT. Its translation is CASSKEQGEAFF. The variable domain in full, with the rest retrieved from reference TRBV9 and TRBJ1-1, is DSGVTQTPKHLITATGQRVTLRCSPRSGDLSVYWYQQSLDQGLQFLIQYYNGEERAKGNILERFSAQQFPDLHSELNLSSLELGDSALYFCASSKEQGEAFFGQGTRLTVV.

This clone was picked up many times. V and J are TRBV7-2 and TRBJ2-3; D is uncertain. CDR1 and CDR2 (germline): SGHTA, FQGNSA. This CDR3 contains 15 residues. Trimming left V 0 bases short and J 0 bases short, with 7 bases between. The CDR3 bases are TGTGCCAGCAGCTTAGCTTTGGTTAGCACAGATACGCAGTATTTT. This sequence encodes CASSLALVSTDTQYF.

The CDR3 loop reads CASSRDGEQETQYF. CDR3 sequence (DNA): TGCGCCAGCAGTCGCGACGGGGAACAAGAGACCCAGTACTTC. The rearrangement uses TRBV5-1 and TRBJ2-5; TRBD2 might be the D (5 bases). The CDR3 spans 14 residues. V lost 5 bases and J 2 bases, leaving 13 bases between the germline ends. Per the germline V gene, CDR1 is SGHRS and CDR2 is YFSETQ.